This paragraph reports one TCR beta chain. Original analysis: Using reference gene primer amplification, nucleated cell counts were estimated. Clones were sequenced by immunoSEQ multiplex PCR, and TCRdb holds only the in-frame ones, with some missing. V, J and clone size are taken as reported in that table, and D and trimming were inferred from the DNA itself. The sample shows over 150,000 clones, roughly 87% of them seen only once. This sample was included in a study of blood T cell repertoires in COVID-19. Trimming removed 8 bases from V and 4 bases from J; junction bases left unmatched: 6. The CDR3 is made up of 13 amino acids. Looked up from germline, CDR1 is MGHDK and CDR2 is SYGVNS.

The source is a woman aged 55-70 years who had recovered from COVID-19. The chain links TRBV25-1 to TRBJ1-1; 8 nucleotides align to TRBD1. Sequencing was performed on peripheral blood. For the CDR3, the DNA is TGTGCCAGCGGACAGGGTATGGCCACTGAAGCTTTCTTT. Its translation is CASGQGMATEAFF.